Included here is one T cell receptor (beta chain) sequence, with context. The CDR3 contains 15 residues. After removal of 4 bases from V and 2 bases from J, the junction contained 7 bases not matched to a gene. Germline assignment: CDR1 SNHLY and CDR2 FYNNEI. This sample was taken from a study of blood T cell repertoires in COVID-19. Sequencing used immunoSEQ multiplex PCR; TCRdb keeps in-frame clones, though not all of them. In the table there are 70,000 to 80,000 clones, about 85% of which are singletons. This clonotype was obtained from a woman aged 80 or older with active or convalescent COVID-19. This chain connects TRBV2 to TRBJ2-5; 7 positions agree with TRBD2. The sample taken for sequencing was peripheral blood. Here the CDR3 DNA reads TGTGCCAGCAGTGCCCGTGGGACTATACAAGAGACCCAGTACTTC. Protein: CASSARGTIQETQYF.